This TCR beta chain comes out of a study of blood T cell repertoires in COVID-19. In the study overall: Samples representing acute and convalescent COVID-19 were sourced from the United States, Italy and Spain. Nucleic acid was either cDNA or gDNA, and it came from T cells, B-cell-depleted T cells, or PBMCs.

In the original workflow: Estimation of nucleated cell counts was performed using reference gene primer amplification. Here immunoSEQ multiplex PCR was the method, and the copy in TCRdb shows in-frame clones only, minus some. The DNA was the basis for D and trimming; V, J and clone size are from that table. The sample gives around 300,000 clones, about nine tenths of which show up once; 2% to 2.5% is in the top ten. Germline V gives CDR1 MNHEY, CDR2 SVGAGI. V gave up 6 bases and J gave up 5 bases, with 19 bases separating them. The CDR3 runs to 15 residues. The genes are TRBV6-5 and TRBJ2-5; possible D gene TRBD2, 6 bases. The sequence was obtained from a man aged 50-59 years with acute or convalescent COVID-19. The sequenced material came from peripheral blood. CDR3 amino acids: CASSSGDAGGETQYF. The CDR3 nucleotides are TGTGCCAGCAGCTCGGGGGATGCCGGTGGGGAGACCCAGTACTTC.